Listed below are T cell receptor beta chains from one sample, sequenced in a study of blood T cells in healthy people across ages. TCRdb itself ran the 5' RACE reads through MiXCR, one entry per CDR3 protein. The table lists 1 million or so distinct CDR3 sequences, approximately 25% of them singletons, with around 0.75% in the top ten. These data were also filed under a second study, of T cells of mothers and their children.

The sequenced sample consisted of blood. Receptors originate from a girl aged 2 to 10 in good health. Each CDR3 is given with its conserved first and last residue. Fields, in order: clone size, J gene, D gene, V gene, CDR3 DNA, CDR3 protein. The D gene is left open where the match is weak. Clone size is stated in some rows and not others, as once, few, many or a class when expanded.

clone_size: few
j_call: TRBJ2-5
d_call: NA
v_call: TRBV7-9
cdr3_nt: TGTGCCAGCAGCTTCTGGAAAGAGACCCAGTACTTC
cdr3_aa: CASSFWKETQYF

clone_size: NA
j_call: TRBJ2-3
d_call: NA
v_call: TRBV10-2
cdr3_nt: TGCGCCAGCAGTGAGACTAGATCAGATACGCAGTATTTT
cdr3_aa: CASSETRSDTQYF

clone_size: few
j_call: TRBJ2-5
d_call: NA
v_call: TRBV7-9
cdr3_nt: TGTGCCAGCAGACCCCCGGGTAGGGAAGAGACCCAGTACTTC
cdr3_aa: CASRPPGREETQYF

clone_size: NA
j_call: TRBJ2-2
d_call: TRBD1
v_call: TRBV19
cdr3_nt: TGTGCCAGTAGTATCGCGTTCGCAGGGGGCACCGGGGAGCTGTTTTTT
cdr3_aa: CASSIAFAGGTGELFF

clone_size: few
j_call: TRBJ2-1
d_call: NA
v_call: TRBV10-2
cdr3_nt: TGCGCCAGCTCGTTGCAATATCACAATGAGCAGTTCTTC
cdr3_aa: CASSLQYHNEQFF

clone_size: NA
j_call: TRBJ2-7
d_call: NA
v_call: TRBV5-1
cdr3_nt: TGCGCCAGCAGCTTACGACAGGCCTGGGACGAGCAGTACTTC
cdr3_aa: CASSLRQAWDEQYF

clone_size: NA
j_call: TRBJ1-5
d_call: NA
v_call: TRBV7-8
cdr3_nt: TGTGCCAGCAAAAAGGGGGGCCTCAATCAGCCCCAGCATTTT
cdr3_aa: CASKKGGLNQPQHF

clone_size: few
j_call: TRBJ2-5
d_call: NA
v_call: TRBV7-9
cdr3_nt: TGTGCCAGCAGCTTACGTGGGGGCGAACCTCAAGAGACCCAGTACTTC
cdr3_aa: CASSLRGGEPQETQYF

clone_size: few
j_call: TRBJ2-5
d_call: TRBD2
v_call: TRBV5-1
cdr3_nt: TGCGCCAGCAGCTTGGGAGACTTACTAGCGGGGGAGACCCAGTACTTC
cdr3_aa: CASSLGDLLAGETQYF

clone_size: NA
j_call: TRBJ2-1
d_call: NA
v_call: TRBV12-5
cdr3_nt: TGTGCTAGTGGCCCGCCCCTCAAGATGGATGAGCAGTTCTTC
cdr3_aa: CASGPPLKMDEQFF

clone_size: NA
j_call: TRBJ2-3
d_call: TRBD1
v_call: TRBV12-5
cdr3_nt: TGTGCTAGTGGTTTGGTACCGGGGACAGGGAGCACAGATACGCAGTATTTT
cdr3_aa: CASGLVPGTGSTDTQYF

clone_size: few
j_call: TRBJ2-5
d_call: TRBD2
v_call: TRBV5-1
cdr3_nt: TGCGCCAGCAAAGGAGGTGGACTAGTTGAGACCCAGTACTTC
cdr3_aa: CASKGGGLVETQYF

clone_size: NA
j_call: TRBJ1-1
d_call: NA
v_call: TRBV12-3/TRBV12-4
cdr3_nt: TGTGCCAGCAGTTTCCAACCGTCGAGCACTGAAGCTTTCTTT
cdr3_aa: CASSFQPSSTEAFF

clone_size: NA
j_call: TRBJ1-4
d_call: NA
v_call: TRBV11-2
cdr3_nt: TGTGCCAGCAGCTTAACGGGAAAGGGTGAAAAACTGTTTTTT
cdr3_aa: CASSLTGKGEKLFF